These 14 T cell receptor beta chains share one sample of origin, sequenced in a study of T-cell memory formation after mild COVID-19. Each CDR3 protein gets one entry after TCRdb re-called the 5' RACE reads with MiXCR. The top ten hold about 8.8% of the sample, which has 350,000 to 450,000 distinct CDR3 sequences, around 20% seen once. Material: PBMCs or a T cell subset sorted from them (not recorded which). These receptors all come from an adult woman who had mild COVID-19 (a few samples of this study predate the infection). Cell type and time point are not known.

This rearrangement joins TRBV7-2 to TRBJ2-3; a weak D match, TRBD1 (7 bases). Trimming removed 5 bases at V and 0 bases at J, with 12 bases between. Germline CDR1 and CDR2: SGHTA and FQGNSA. The CDR3 contains 15 residues. In nucleotides, the CDR3 is TGTGCCAGCAGCCTACAGGGGACTAGCACAGATACGCAGTATTTT. This gives the protein CASSLQGTSTDTQYF.

This chain uses TRBV12-3 or TRBV12-4 with TRBJ1-1, with D uncertain. Trimming shortened V by 7 bases and J by 6 bases, and 9 bases separated the two germline ends. The CDR3 extends over 11 amino acids. CDR3 sequence (DNA): TGTGCCAGCAAGGTGAGGGCTGAAGCTTTCTTT. Protein: CASKVRAEAFF.

This chain uses TRBV7-3 with TRBJ2-1; D is unresolved. CDR3 length: 15 residues. Deletions cut 0 bases from V and 4 bases from J, with 10 bases between. CDR1 SGHTA and CDR2 FQGTGA come from the germline V gene. CDR3 sequence: CASSLTRRMYNEQFF. The CDR3 bases are TGTGCCAGCAGCTTAACTAGGAGAATGTACAATGAGCAGTTCTTC.

This clonotype has more than one count but fewer than ten. This sequence joins TRBV5-1 and TRBJ2-3; 9 nucleotides agree with TRBD2. In germline, CDR1 is SGHRS, CDR2 YFSETQ. V shed 2 bases, J shed 4 bases, and the junction held 8 bases outside the gene matches. The CDR3 contains 16 residues. This chain's CDR3 is CASSLGTSIDPDTQYF. The CDR3 DNA follows: TGCGCCAGCAGCTTAGGGACTAGCATAGACCCAGATACGCAGTATTTT.

This clonotype has a handful of counts. This chain links TRBV7-2 with TRBJ2-2; D gene uncertain. CDR1 and CDR2 from the germline V gene are SGHTA and FQGNSA. V gave up 3 bases and J gave up 0 bases, with 8 bases separating them. The CDR3 length is 15 residues. The CDR3 coding sequence is TGTGCCAGCAGCTTTGGCGGAGCGAACACCGGGGAGCTGTTTTTT. This translates into CASSFGGANTGELFF.

In its sample, this clonotype was seen a few times. The gene calls are TRBV9 and TRBJ2-3, with 9 bases fitting TRBD2. CDR1 is SGDLS, CDR2 YYNGEE, per germline. The CDR3 has 16 residues. The V and J ends lost 4 bases and 6 bases, in that order; junction bases with no gene match: 12. The CDR3 coding sequence is TGTGCCAGCAGCCCGACCGGCGGGAGGGCCGAGGATACGCAGTATTTT. This codes for CASSPTGGRAEDTQYF.

This clonotype was picked up a small number of times. The chain carries TRBV15 and TRBJ1-1, with 7 bases fitting TRBD1. The CDR3 length is 17 residues. Germline V gene lookup returns CDR1 LNHNV and CDR2 YYDKDF (reference sequence). The V segment lost 3 bases and the J segment 1 base; nucleotides outside the gene matches: 11. In nucleotides, the CDR3 is TGTGCCACCAGCAGTTCACCCCGGCAGGGGGAGAACACTGAAGCTTTCTTT. This translates into CATSSSPRQGENTEAFF.

The J gene is TRBJ2-1, the V gene TRBV4-2, with 9 bases aligning to TRBD2. V dropped 5 bases and J dropped 6; count of bases not matched to a gene: 14. CDR1 LGHNA and CDR2 YNFKEQ come from the germline V gene. This CDR3 spans 17 amino acids. The CDR3 loop reads CASSTSWGGGAGNEQFF. For the CDR3, the DNA is TGTGCCAGCAGCACTTCTTGGGGCGGGGGGGCCGGCAATGAGCAGTTCTTC.

This clonotype has a handful of counts. This chain links TRBV9 with TRBJ1-2; tentatively, D is TRBD1 (5 bases). The CDR3 runs 14 residues. The V end was cut by 0 bases, the J end by 5 bases, with 11 bases between. Looked up from germline, CDR1 is SGDLS and CDR2 is YYNGEE. The CDR3 bases are TGTGCCAGCAGCGTAGCTGACGAGGGGTATGGCTACACCTTC. It encodes CASSVADEGYGYTF.

In its sample, this clonotype was seen many times. This chain links TRBV7-3 with TRBJ2-1, with TRBD2 matching over 9 bases. This CDR3 is 17 amino acids long. V dropped 5 bases and J dropped 2; count of bases not matched to a gene: 10. Germline loops: CDR1 SGHTA, CDR2 FQGTGA. In nucleotides, the CDR3 is TGTGCCAGCAGCCCGTCTCTTGGCGGGGGGGCCTACAATGAGCAGTTCTTC. This codes for CASSPSLGGGAYNEQFF.

The table lists this clonotype with a few counts. This chain joins TRBV11-2 and TRBJ2-1; 7 bases align to TRBD2. CDR1 SGHAT and CDR2 FQNNGV come from the germline V gene. The CDR3 loop spans 16 amino acids. After removal of 5 bases from V and 7 bases from J, the junction contained 14 bases not matched to a gene. The CDR3 bases are TGTGCCAGCAGCCCCCTCGGGGGGTCTGGGAAGAATGAGCAGTTCTTC. Translating gives CASSPLGGSGKNEQFF.

This chain uses TRBV5-4 with TRBJ2-1; TRBD2 aligns across 7 bases. The CDR3 sequence is 18 residues long. CDR1 is SGHNT and CDR2 is YYREEE in the germline V gene (reference sequence). V gave up 3 bases and J gave up 5 bases; unmatched junction bases: 17. In nucleotides, the CDR3 is TGTGCCAGCAGCTGGGGAGGGCAGCGATCTTGGTGGAACAATGAGCAGTTCTTC. This sequence encodes CASSWGGQRSWWNNEQFF.

This clonotype was seen a handful of times. This rearrangement joins TRBV5-5 to TRBJ2-3; the match to TRBD2 covers 9 bases. The CDR3 covers 16 residues. Looked up from germline, CDR1 is SGHKS and CDR2 is YYEKEE (reference sequence). V was clipped by 0 bases and J by 4 bases; unmatched bases: 6. For the CDR3, the DNA is TGTGCCAGCAGCTTGGGTAGCGGGGGTAGCGCAGATACGCAGTATTTT. Its protein is CASSLGSGGSADTQYF.

This clonotype was picked up a small number of times. The chain combines TRBV7-3 with TRBJ2-5; maybe TRBD1 (6 bases). CDR3 length equals 16 residues. Germline-derived CDR1 and CDR2 are SGHTA and FQGTGA. V lost 6 bases, J lost 2 bases, and 19 bases lay in between. The DNA for the CDR3 is TGTGCCAGCAGTCGAACAGGGACCGCCCGACAAGAGACCCAGTACTTC. Protein: CASSRTGTARQETQYF.